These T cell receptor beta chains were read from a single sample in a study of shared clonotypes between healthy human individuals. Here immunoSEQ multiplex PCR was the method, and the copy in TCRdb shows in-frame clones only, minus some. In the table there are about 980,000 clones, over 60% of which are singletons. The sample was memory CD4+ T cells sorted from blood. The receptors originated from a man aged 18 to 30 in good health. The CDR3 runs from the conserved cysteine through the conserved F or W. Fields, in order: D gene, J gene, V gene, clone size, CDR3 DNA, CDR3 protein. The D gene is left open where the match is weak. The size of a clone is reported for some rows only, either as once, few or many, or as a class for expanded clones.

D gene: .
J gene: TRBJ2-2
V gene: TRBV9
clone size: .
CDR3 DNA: TGTGCCAGCAGCCCCGGCGGAGGGGGCACCGGGGAGCTGTTTTTT
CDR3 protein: CASSPGGGGTGELFF

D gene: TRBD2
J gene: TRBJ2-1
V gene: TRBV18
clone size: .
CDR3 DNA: TGTGCCAGCTCCCCGGGACTAGACCACAATGAGCAGTTCTTC
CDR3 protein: CASSPGLDHNEQFF

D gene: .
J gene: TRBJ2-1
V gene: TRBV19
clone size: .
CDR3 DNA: TGTGCCAGTAGTAAAGAAGGCCTGAGACAGGTATCCTACAATGAGCAGTTCTTC
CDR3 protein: CASSKEGLRQVSYNEQFF

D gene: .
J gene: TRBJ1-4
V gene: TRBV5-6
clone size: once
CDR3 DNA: TGTGCCAGCAGCTTTACCCCGGGGACAACTAATGAAAAACTGTTTTTT
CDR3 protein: CASSFTPGTTNEKLFF

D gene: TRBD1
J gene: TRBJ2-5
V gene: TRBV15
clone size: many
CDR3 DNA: TGTGCCACCAGCAGAGATCCGACAGGGTGGGGGGAGACCCAGTACTTC
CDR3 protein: CATSRDPTGWGETQYF

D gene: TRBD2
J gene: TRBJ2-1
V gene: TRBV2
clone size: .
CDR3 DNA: TGTGCCAGCAGTTGGACGGGGGGGATCGGTGAGCAGTTCTTC
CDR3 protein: CASSWTGGIGEQFF

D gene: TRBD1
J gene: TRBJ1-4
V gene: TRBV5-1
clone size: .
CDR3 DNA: TGCGCCAGCAGCTCGACAGGGGACAATGAAAAACTGTTTTTT
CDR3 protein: CASSSTGDNEKLFF

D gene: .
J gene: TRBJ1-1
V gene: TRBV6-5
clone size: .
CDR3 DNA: TGTGCCAGCAGTTACCCTGGTGGTACTGAAGCTTTCTTT
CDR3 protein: CASSYPGGTEAFF

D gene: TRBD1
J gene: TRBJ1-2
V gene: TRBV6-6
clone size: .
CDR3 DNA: TGTGCCAGCAGCCCTGACAGGGGTAACTATGGCTACACCTTC
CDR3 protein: CASSPDRGNYGYTF

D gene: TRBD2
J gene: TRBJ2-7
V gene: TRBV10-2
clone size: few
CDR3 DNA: TGCGCCAGCAGTGATGCGAGCGGGGATTCTCGCGAGCAGTACTTC
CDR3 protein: CASSDASGDSREQYF